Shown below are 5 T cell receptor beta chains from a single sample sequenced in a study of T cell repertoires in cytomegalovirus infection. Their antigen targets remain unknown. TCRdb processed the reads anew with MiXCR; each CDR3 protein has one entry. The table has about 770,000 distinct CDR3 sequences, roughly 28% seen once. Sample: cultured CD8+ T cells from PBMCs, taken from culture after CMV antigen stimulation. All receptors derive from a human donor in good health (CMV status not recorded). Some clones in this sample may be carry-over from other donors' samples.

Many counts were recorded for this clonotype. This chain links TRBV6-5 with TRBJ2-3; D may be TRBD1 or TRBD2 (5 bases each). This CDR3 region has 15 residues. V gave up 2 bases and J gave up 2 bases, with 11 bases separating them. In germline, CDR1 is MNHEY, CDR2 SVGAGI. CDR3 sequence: CASSYVGDYTDTQYF. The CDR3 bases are TGTGCCAGCAGTTACGTGGGGGATTACACAGATACGCAGTATTTT.

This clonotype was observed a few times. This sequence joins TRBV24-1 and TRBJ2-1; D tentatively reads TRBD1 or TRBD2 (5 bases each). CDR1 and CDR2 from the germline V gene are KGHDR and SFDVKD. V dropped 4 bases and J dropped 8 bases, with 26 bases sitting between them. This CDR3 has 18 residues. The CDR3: CATSDPSKGTVRVHEQFF. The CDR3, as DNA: TGTGCCACCAGTGACCCGTCTAAGGGGACGGTCCGTGTCCATGAGCAGTTCTTC.

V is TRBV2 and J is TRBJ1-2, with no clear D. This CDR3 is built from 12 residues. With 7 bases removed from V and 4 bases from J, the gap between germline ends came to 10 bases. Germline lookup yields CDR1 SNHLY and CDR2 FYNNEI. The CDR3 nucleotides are TGTGCCAGCATATCAGGCTCCTATGGCTACACCTTC. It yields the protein CASISGSYGYTF.

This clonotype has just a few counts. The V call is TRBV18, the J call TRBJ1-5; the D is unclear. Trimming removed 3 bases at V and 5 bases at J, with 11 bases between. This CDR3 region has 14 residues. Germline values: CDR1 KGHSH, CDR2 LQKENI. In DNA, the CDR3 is TGTGCCAGCTCACCCGGCGGGATTCATCAGCCCCAGCATTTT. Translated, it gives CASSPGGIHQPQHF.

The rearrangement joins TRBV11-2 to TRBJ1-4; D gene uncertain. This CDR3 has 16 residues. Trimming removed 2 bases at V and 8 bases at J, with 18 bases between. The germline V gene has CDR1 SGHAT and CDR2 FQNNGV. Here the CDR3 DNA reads TGTGCCAGCAGCTTAATAGGCAGGAGGTTAGAGGAAAAACTGTTTTTT. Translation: CASSLIGRRLEEKLFF.